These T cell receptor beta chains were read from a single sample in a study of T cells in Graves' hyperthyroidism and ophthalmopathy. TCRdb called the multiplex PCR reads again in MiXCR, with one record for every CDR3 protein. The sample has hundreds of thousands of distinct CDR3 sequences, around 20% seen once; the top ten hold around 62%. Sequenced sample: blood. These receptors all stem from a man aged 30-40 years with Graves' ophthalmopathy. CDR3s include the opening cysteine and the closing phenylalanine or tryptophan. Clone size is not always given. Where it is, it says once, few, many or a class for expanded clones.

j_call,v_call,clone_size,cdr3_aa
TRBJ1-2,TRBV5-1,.,CASSLEQGQGYTF
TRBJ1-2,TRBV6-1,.,CASSDGRGAKGYTF
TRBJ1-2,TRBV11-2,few,CASSLGGFYTF
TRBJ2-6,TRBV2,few,CASSYRGPGANVLTF
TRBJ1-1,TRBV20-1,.,CSARDPSGKGWAFF
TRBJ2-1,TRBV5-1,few,CASSLYPGGGVGMGEQFF
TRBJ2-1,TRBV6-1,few,CASRSSAGAYNEQFF
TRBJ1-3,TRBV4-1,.,CASSQTGTVSGNTIYF
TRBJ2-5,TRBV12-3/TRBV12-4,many,CASSLGQAETQYF
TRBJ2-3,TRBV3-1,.,CAMGTGTAENTQYF
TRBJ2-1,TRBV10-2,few,CASSDAGGNEQFF